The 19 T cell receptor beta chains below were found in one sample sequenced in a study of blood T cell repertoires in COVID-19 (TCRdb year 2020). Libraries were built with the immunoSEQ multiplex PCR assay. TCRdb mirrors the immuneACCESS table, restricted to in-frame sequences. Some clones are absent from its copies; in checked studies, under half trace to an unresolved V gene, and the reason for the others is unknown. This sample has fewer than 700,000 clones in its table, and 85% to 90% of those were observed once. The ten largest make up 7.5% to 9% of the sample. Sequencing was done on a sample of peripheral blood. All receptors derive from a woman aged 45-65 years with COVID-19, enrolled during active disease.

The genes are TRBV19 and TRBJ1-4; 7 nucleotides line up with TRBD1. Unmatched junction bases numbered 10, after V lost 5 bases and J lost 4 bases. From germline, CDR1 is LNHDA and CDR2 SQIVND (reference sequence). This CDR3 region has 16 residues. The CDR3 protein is CASSRLPGQRNEKLFF. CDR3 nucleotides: TGTGCCAGTAGTCGGCTTCCGGGACAGCGTAATGAAAAACTGTTTTTT.

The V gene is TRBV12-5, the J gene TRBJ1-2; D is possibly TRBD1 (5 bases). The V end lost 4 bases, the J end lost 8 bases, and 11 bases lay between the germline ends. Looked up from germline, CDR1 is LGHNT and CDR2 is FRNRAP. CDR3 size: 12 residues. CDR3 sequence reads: CASGSQGKGYTF. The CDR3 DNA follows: TGTGCTAGTGGTTCCCAGGGAAAAGGCTACACCTTC.

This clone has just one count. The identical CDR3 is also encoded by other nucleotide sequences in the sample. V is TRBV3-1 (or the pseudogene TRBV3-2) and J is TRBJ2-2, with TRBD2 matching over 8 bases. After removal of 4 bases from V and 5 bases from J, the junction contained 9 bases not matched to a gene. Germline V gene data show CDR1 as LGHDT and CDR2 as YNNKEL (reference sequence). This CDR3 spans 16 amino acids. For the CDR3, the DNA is TGTGCCAGCAGCCTCACGAGCGGGGGTGGAACCGGGGAGCTGTTTTTT. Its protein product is CASSLTSGGGTGELFF.

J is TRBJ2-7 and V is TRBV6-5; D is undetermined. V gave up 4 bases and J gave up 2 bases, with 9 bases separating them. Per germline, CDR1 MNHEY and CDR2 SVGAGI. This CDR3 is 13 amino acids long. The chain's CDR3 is CASSSTKAYEQYF. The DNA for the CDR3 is TGTGCCAGCAGTTCGACAAAGGCCTACGAGCAGTACTTC.

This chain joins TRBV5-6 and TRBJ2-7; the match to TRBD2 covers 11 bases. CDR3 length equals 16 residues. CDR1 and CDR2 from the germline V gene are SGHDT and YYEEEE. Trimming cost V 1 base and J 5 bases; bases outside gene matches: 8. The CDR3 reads CASSLITSGGQNEQYF. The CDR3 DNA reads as TGTGCCAGCAGCTTGATAACTAGCGGGGGCCAAAACGAGCAGTACTTC.

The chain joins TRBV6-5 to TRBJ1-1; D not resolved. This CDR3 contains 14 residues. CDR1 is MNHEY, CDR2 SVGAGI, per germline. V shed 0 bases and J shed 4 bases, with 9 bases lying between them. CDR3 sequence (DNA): TGTGCCAGCAGTTACTCGTTGGGGAGCACTGAAGCTTTCTTT. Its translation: CASSYSLGSTEAFF.

The CDR3 DNA is TGTGCCAGCAGTTTCTTGACAGGTACGATGAACACTGAAGCTTTCTTT. This encodes CASSFLTGTMNTEAFF. This chain links TRBV27 with TRBJ1-1, with D perhaps matching TRBD1 (6 bases). CDR3 length: 16 residues. The ends were cut back, 3 bases at V and 0 bases at J, with 14 bases in the middle. Per germline, CDR1 MNHEY and CDR2 SMNVEV (reference sequence).

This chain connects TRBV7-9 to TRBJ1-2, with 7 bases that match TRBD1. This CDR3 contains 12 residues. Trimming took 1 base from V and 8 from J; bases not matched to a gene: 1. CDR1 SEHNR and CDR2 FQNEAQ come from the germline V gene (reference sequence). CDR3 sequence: CASSLVDRGYTF. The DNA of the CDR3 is TGTGCCAGCAGCTTAGTGGACAGGGGCTACACCTTC.

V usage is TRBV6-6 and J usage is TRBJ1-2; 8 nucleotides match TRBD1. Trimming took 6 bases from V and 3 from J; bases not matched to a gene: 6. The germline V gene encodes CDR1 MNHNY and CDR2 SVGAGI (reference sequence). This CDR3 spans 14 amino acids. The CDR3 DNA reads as TGTGCCAGCAGAGATCAGGGGGCGGACTATGGCTACACCTTC. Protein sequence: CASRDQGADYGYTF.

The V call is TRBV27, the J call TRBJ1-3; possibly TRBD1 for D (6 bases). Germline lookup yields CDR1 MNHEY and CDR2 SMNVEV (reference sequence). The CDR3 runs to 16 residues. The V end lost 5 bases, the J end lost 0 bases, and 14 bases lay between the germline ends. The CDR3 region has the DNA TGTGCCAGCAGTCTGACAGGCATTTTCTCTGGAAACACCATATATTTT. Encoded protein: CASSLTGIFSGNTIYF.

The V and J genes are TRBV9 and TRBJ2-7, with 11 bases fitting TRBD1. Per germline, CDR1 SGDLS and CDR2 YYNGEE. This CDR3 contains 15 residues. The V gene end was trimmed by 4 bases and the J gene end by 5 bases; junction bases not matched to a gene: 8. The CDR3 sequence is CASSFSGTGGDEQYF. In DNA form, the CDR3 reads TGTGCCAGCAGCTTTTCCGGGACAGGGGGAGACGAGCAGTACTTC.

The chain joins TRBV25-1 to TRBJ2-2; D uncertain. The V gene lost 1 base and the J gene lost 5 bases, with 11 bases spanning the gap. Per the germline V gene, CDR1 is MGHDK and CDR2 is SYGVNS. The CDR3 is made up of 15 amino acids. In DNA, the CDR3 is TGTGCCAGCAGTGAATGGAGTAGCTCGACCGGGGAGCTGTTTTTT. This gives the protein CASSEWSSSTGELFF.

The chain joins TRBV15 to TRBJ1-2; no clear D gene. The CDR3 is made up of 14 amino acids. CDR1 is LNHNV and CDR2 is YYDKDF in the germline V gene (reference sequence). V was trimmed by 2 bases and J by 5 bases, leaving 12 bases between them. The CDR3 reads CATSRPPLTYGYTF. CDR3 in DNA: TGTGCCACCAGCAGACCTCCGCTGACATATGGCTACACCTTC. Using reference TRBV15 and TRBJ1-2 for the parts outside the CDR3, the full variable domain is DAMVIQNPRYQVTQFGKPVTLSCSQTLNHNVMYWYQQKSSQAPKLLFHYYDKDFNNEADTPDNFQSRRPNTSFCFLDIRSPGLGDTAMYLCATSRPPLTYGYTFGSGTRLTVV.

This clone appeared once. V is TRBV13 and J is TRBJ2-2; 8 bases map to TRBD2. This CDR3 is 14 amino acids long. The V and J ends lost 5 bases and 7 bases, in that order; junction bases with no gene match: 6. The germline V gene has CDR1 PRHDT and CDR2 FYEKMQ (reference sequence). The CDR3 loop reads CASSPPGGGGELFF. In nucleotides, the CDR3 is TGTGCCAGCAGCCCACCCGGGGGGGGCGGGGAGCTGTTTTTT.

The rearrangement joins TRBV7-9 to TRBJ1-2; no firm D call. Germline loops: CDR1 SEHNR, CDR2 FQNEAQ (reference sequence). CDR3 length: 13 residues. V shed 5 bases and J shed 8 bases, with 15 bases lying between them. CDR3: CASSPVSTGGYTF. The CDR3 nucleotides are TGTGCCAGCAGCCCCGTGTCCACGGGGGGCTACACCTTC.

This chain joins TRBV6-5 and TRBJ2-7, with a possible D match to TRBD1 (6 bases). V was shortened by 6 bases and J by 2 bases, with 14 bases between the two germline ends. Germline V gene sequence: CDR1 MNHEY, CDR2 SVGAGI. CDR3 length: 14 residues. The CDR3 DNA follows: TGTGCCAGCAGGGACGGACAGCGAACCTACGAGCAGTACTTC. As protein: CASRDGQRTYEQYF.

Here the CDR3 DNA reads TGTGCCAGCAGTTCCGGGACAGGGACTCAGCCCCAGCATTTT. It is translated as CASSSGTGTQPQHF. V is TRBV28 and J is TRBJ1-5, with TRBD1 identical over 9 bases. V gave up 4 bases and J gave up 6 bases; unmatched junction bases: 4. The CDR3 runs to 14 residues. Looked up from germline, CDR1 is MDHEN and CDR2 is SYDVKM.

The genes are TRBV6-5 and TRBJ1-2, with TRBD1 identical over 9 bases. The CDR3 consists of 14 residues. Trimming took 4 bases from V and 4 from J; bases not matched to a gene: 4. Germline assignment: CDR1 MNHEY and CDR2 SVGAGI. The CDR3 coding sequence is TGTGCCAGCAGTTCTTTGACAGGGGGCTATGGCTACACCTTC. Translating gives CASSSLTGGYGYTF.

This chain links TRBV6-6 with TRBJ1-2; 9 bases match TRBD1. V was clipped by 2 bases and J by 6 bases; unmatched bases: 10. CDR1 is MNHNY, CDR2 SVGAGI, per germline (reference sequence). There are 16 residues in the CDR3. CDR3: CASSYKDRGISDGYTF. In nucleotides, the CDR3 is TGTGCCAGCAGTTACAAGGACAGGGGAATATCGGATGGCTACACCTTC.